Shown below are 9 T cell receptor beta chains from a single sample sequenced in a study of blood T cell repertoires in COVID-19. Here immunoSEQ multiplex PCR was the method, and the copy in TCRdb shows in-frame clones only, minus some. The sample holds over 150,000 clones, over 75% seen once. The sample was peripheral blood. The receptors were gathered from a man aged 70 or older with acute or convalescent COVID-19.

The chain has TRBV7-2 and TRBJ2-1; 8 bases map to TRBD2. V lost 3 bases, J lost 9 bases, and 7 bases stayed unmatched. The CDR3 is 14 residues long. Per germline, CDR1 SGHTA and CDR2 FQGNSA. The chain's CDR3 is CASSLGAGGLEQFF. The CDR3 DNA reads TGTGCCAGCAGCTTGGGGGCGGGGGGCCTTGAGCAGTTCTTC.

The V call is TRBV10-3, the J call TRBJ2-2; D remains ambiguous. The CDR3 is 15 amino acids. CDR1 is ENHRY and CDR2 is SYGVKD in the germline V gene. The germline V and J ends were trimmed by 0 bases and 4 bases, with 9 bases remaining between them. The CDR3, as DNA: TGTGCCATCAGTGAGTCGTGGCTAGGCACCGGGGAGCTGTTTTTT. Its translation is CAISESWLGTGELFF.

CDR3: CASSLRQAGEQFF. CDR3 DNA: TGTGCCAGCAGCTTGAGACAGGCAGGCGAGCAGTTCTTC. V is TRBV5-6 and J is TRBJ2-1; tentatively, D is TRBD1 (6 bases). The CDR3 consists of 13 residues. V shed 1 base and J shed 10 bases, with 12 bases lying between them. Germline V gene sequence: CDR1 SGHDT, CDR2 YYEEEE.

Concerning this clone: Other DNA sequences in the same sample also yield this CDR3. The CDR3 is CASSLGQGTGELFF. CDR3 nucleotides: TGCGCCAGCAGCTTGGGACAGGGAACCGGGGAGCTGTTTTTT. The rearrangement links TRBV5-1 to TRBJ2-2; 7 bases are a match to TRBD1. J lost 5 bases, V lost 0 bases, and 1 base had no gene match. The CDR3 sequence is 14 residues long. Germline V gene sequence: CDR1 SGHRS, CDR2 YFSETQ.

There are a few counts of this clone. The rearrangement links TRBV5-4 to TRBJ1-2; D unclear. Per germline, CDR1 SGHNT and CDR2 YYREEE (reference sequence). The CDR3 has 13 residues. Trimming left V 0 bases short and J 3 bases short, with 6 bases between. The CDR3 sequence: CASSLAGDYGYTF. CDR3 bases: TGTGCCAGCAGCTTGGCCGGGGACTATGGCTACACCTTC.

The chain employs TRBV27 and TRBJ2-7; possible D gene TRBD2, 5 bases. CDR1 and CDR2 (germline): MNHEY, SMNVEV (reference sequence). V lost 4 bases and J lost 2, with 12 bases in between. The CDR3 is 14 residues long. The DNA of the CDR3 is TGTGCCAGCAGTTCCGGGATCTATGCCTACGAGCAGTACTTC. Protein product: CASSSGIYAYEQYF.

V usage is TRBV11-3 and J usage is TRBJ2-2; 9 positions match TRBD2. This CDR3 contains 17 residues. The V segment lost 6 bases and the J segment 1 base; nucleotides outside the gene matches: 9. The V gene's germline CDR1 is SGHNT and CDR2 YENEEA. CDR3 sequence (DNA): TGTGCCAGCAGTCCGGGACTAGCCGGGAGGAACACCGGGGAGCTGTTTTTT. Translation gives CASSPGLAGRNTGELFF.

V and J are TRBV2 and TRBJ2-3; TRBD2 matches at 8 bases. Per the germline V gene, CDR1 is SNHLY and CDR2 is FYNNEI. The CDR3 consists of 13 residues. With 7 bases clipped from V and 5 bases from J, the junction kept 5 bases outside the gene matches. This CDR3 is CASNGGEGDTQYF. The CDR3 region has the DNA TGTGCCAGCAACGGGGGGGAGGGAGATACGCAGTATTTT.

The CDR3 DNA reads TGTGCCAGCAGCATGGACAGGGTAAACACTGAAGCTTTCTTT. It is translated as CASSMDRVNTEAFF. The rearrangement uses TRBV6-5 and TRBJ1-1; TRBD1 matches at 8 bases. The CDR3 covers 14 residues. Germline values: CDR1 MNHEY, CDR2 SVGAGI. V was clipped by 6 bases and J by 2 bases; unmatched bases: 5.